A selection of T cell receptor beta chains follows, all from one sample in a study of a mutant IDH1 vaccine in newly diagnosed glioma. Sequenced by immunoSEQ multiplex PCR; TCRdb stores in-frame clones only, minus some. The sample has roughly 99,000 clones, roughly 89% seen once. This sample comprised PBMCs, obtained from a glioma patient treated with radiotherapy, temozolomide or both. The source is a woman aged 50 to 60 with glioma. Each CDR3 is given with its conserved first and last residue. D genes are given only for firm matches. Not all rows give a size; the values are once, few, many and, for expanded clones, a class.

TRBJ2-7	TRBD1	TRBV5-1	.	TGCGCCAGCAGCATAGGACAGGGATCAATCTACGAGCAGTACTTC	CASSIGQGSIYEQYF
TRBJ1-2	.	TRBV5-5	.	TGTGCCAGCAGGGAGGACAGTGGGCCGAACTATGGCTACACCTTC	CASREDSGPNYGYTF
TRBJ1-2	TRBD1	TRBV30	.	TGTGCCTGGAAAAGGGACAGGGCCCTCTCCTACTATGGCTACACCTTC	CAWKRDRALSYYGYTF
TRBJ2-4	TRBD1	TRBV5-6	.	TGTGCCAGCAGCTGGGACAGGGGGCTCGGAAACATTCAGTACTTC	CASSWDRGLGNIQYF
TRBJ2-7	.	TRBV7-9	.	TGTGCCAGCAGCACCCGGGCAAGAGACGAGCAGTACTTC	CASSTRARDEQYF
TRBJ1-1	TRBD1	TRBV28	.	TGTGCCAGCAGGGTCCCGGGACAGGTTAGTCGTGGCACTGAAGCTTTCTTT	CASRVPGQVSRGTEAFF
TRBJ2-1	.	TRBV7-2	.	TGTGCCAGCAGCTTAAATCCCGGGGCCCCGGGCAATGAGCAGTTCTTC	CASSLNPGAPGNEQFF
TRBJ2-2	TRBD2	TRBV19	.	TGTGCCAGCAGGAGCGGGACTGTAAACACCGGGGAGCTGTTTTTT	CASRSGTVNTGELFF
TRBJ2-3	.	TRBV11-1	.	TGTGCCAGCAGCTTGGGGGCAGGAGATACGCAGTATTTT	CASSLGAGDTQYF
TRBJ1-1	.	TRBV14	.	TGTGCCAGCAGCCAAGATGGTGAGCTCCACGGGGCTGAAGCTTTCTTT	CASSQDGELHGAEAFF
TRBJ2-5	.	TRBV11-2	once	TGTGCCAGCAGCTTGGACCTACAACAAGAGACCCAGTACTTC	CASSLDLQQETQYF
TRBJ2-7	.	TRBV11-2	once	TGTGCCAGCAGCTTAACTATCCTCTACGAGCAGTACTTC	CASSLTILYEQYF
TRBJ1-1	.	TRBV4-2	.	TGTGCCAGCAGCCAAGGGGAACAGGAAGCTTTCTTT	CASSQGEQEAFF
TRBJ1-4	.	TRBV6-5	once	TGTGCCAGCAGTTACTTTCTGGGGGCGAGTGAAAAACTGTTTTTT	CASSYFLGASEKLFF
TRBJ2-7	.	TRBV10-2	once	TGCGCCAGCAGTGAAAACCTCTACGAGCAGTACTTC	CASSENLYEQYF
TRBJ2-5	TRBD2	TRBV7-9	.	TGTGCCAGCAGCTTCATACTAGCGGGAGGGCCCGGGACCCAGTACTTC	CASSFILAGGPGTQYF
TRBJ2-1	TRBD2	TRBV9	.	TGTGCCAGCAGCCTGCGGACTAGCGGAGTAAGGAATGAGCAGTTCTTC	CASSLRTSGVRNEQFF
TRBJ1-4	.	TRBV19	once	TGTGCCAGAGAGACAGCAACTAATGAAAAACTGTTTTTT	CARETATNEKLFF
TRBJ2-7	TRBD1	TRBV6-5	.	TGTGCCAGCAGTCAGGGGGCGAGATACGAGCAGTACTTC	CASSQGARYEQYF
TRBJ1-5	.	TRBV27	once	TGTGCCAGCAGTTTGTCCGGATACAATCAGCCCCAGCATTTT	CASSLSGYNQPQHF
TRBJ2-7	TRBD2	TRBV10-1	.	TGCGCCAGCAGTGATGGCGGGAGTAACTACGAGCAGTACTTC	CASSDGGSNYEQYF
TRBJ2-7	.	TRBV2	.	TGTGCCAGCAGGGAGTGGGAGCAGTACTTC	CASREWEQYF